What follows are 3 T cell receptor beta chains derived from one specimen sequenced in a study of T-cell memory formation after mild COVID-19. TCRdb processed the 5' RACE reads anew with MiXCR; each CDR3 protein has one entry. This sample carries 100,000 to 150,000 distinct CDR3 sequences, 17% of them seen once, and the ten largest clones take approximately 5%. Sequencing input: PBMCs or a T cell subset sorted from them (not recorded which). These receptors were taken from a man aged 18-30 years who had mild COVID-19 (a few samples of this study predate the infection). Cell type and time point are not known.

The chain combines TRBV20-1 with TRBJ2-3; D gene uncertain. The CDR3 extends over 14 amino acids. In germline, CDR1 is DFQATT, CDR2 SNEGSKA (reference sequence). The V and J ends lost 5 bases and 2 bases respectively, with 14 bases between them. The CDR3 region is CSALTHGTTDTQYF. CDR3 sequence (DNA): TGCAGTGCTCTGACTCATGGAACCACAGATACGCAGTATTTT.

In its sample, this clonotype was seen many times. V and J are TRBV4-3 and TRBJ1-3, with D unresolved. CDR1 is LGHNA, CDR2 YSLEER, per germline. V lost 5 bases to trimming and J lost 0 bases, with 5 bases between them. The CDR3 is made up of 13 amino acids. CDR3 protein: CASSTTSGNTIYF. CDR3 in DNA: TGCGCCAGCAGCACTACCTCTGGAAACACCATATATTTT.

There are many counts of this clonotype. CDR3 residues: CSAGTGSRAGELFF. The CDR3, as DNA: TGCAGCGCTGGGACAGGGAGCCGTGCCGGGGAGCTGTTTTTT. The chain is built from TRBV29-1 and TRBJ2-2; TRBD1 matches at 9 bases. Germline V gene sequence: CDR1 SQVTM, CDR2 ANQGSEA. Germline trimming cut 7 bases from V and 6 bases from J; bases unmatched to any gene: 9. This CDR3 is 14 amino acids long.